This T cell receptor beta chain emerged from a study of cytomegalovirus exposure and HLA in healthy donors. Remarks on this clone: Its antigen is not known.

This CDR3 is 17 amino acids long. The V end was cut by 1 base, the J end by 5 bases, with 17 bases between. Looked up from germline, CDR1 is KGHSH and CDR2 is LQKENI. General study results and limits: CMV antigen specificity of three CMV-associated chains was confirmed in vitro. Reportedly, cytomegalovirus status was diagnosed with high sensitivity and specificity. First-cohort TCR clusters were later found to tend to co-occur in the roughly 130 validation repertoires. The majority of TCR sequences were rare, yet some public TCRs appeared in many donors.

The table came from immunoSEQ multiplex PCR; TCRdb's copy has only in-frame clones and leaves some out. The sample lists 90,000 to 130,000 clones; around 85% were seen once. This clonotype originated in a woman aged 18 to 35 in good health and CMV-seronegative. The chain couples TRBV18 to TRBJ2-2; perhaps TRBD1 as D (8 bases). Sequences were obtained from PBMCs. The CDR3 loop reads CASSPQAGQAGTGELFF. The CDR3 DNA reads as TGTGCCAGCTCACCACAAGCGGGACAGGCCGGGACCGGGGAGCTGTTTTTT.